The text below deals with one T cell receptor beta chain. Its specificity is unknown. This CDR3 spans 13 amino acids. Germline CDR1 LGHNA, CDR2 YNFKEQ. V lost 3 bases and J 6 bases, leaving 9 bases between the germline ends. Generated by immunoSEQ multiplex PCR, the TCRdb table keeps only in-frame clones and is missing some. The sample shows around 110,000 clones, approximately 90% of them seen only once. The data were taken from a study of radiotherapy plus CTLA-4 blockade in lung cancer. With ipilimumab providing CTLA-4 blockade, focal radiation was administered to patients who had chemo-refractory metastatic non-small-cell lung cancer. Study-wide results and caveats: In blood, TCR clones derived from the tumor expanded after radiotherapy plus ipilimumab.

Sequenced here: peripheral blood, sampled from a patient treated with radiotherapy plus ipilimumab. The clonotype originates from a human donor with non-small cell lung cancer that progressed on radiotherapy plus ipilimumab. The V and J genes are TRBV4-2 and TRBJ2-1, with a tentative D call TRBD1 (6 bases). The CDR3 loop reads CASSQEQGNEQFF. For the CDR3, the DNA is TGTGCCAGCAGCCAGGAACAGGGCAATGAGCAGTTCTTC.